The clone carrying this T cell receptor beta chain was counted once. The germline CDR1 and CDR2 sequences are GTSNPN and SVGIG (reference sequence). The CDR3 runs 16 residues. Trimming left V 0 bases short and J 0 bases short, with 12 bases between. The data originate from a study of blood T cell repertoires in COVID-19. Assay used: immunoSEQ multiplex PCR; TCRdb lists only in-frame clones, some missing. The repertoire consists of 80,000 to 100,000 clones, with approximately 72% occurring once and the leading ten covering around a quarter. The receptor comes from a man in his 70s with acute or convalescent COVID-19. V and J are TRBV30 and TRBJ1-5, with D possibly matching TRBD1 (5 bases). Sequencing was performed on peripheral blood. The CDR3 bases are TGTGCCTGGAGTGTAAGGGCCCAGGGTAGCAATCAGCCCCAGCATTTT. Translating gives CAWSVRAQGSNQPQHF. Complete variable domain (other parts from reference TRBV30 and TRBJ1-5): SQTIHQWPATLVQPVGSPLSLECTVEGTSNPNLYWYRQAAGRGLQLLFYSVGIGQISSEVPQNLSASRPQDRQFILSSKKLLLSDSGFYLCAWSVRAQGSNQPQHFGDGTRLSIL.